This T cell receptor beta chain was profiled in a study of beta chain features in type 1 diabetes. Across the study: Similarity in age, gender and cell yields was seen between patients and healthy donors.

Study conclusions and caveats: For patients and controls alike, PCR might favor shorter templates to the same degree. In comparison with healthy donors, patients had naive, central memory and Treg TCRB repertoires that appeared more similar. A moderate, significant TCRB CDR3 shortening appeared in type 1 diabetes across four CD4+ subsets.

Germline loops: CDR1 SGHDN, CDR2 FVKESK. The CDR3 sequence is 13 residues long. Trimming shortened V by 2 bases and J by 6 bases, and 8 bases separated the two germline ends. This clone occurred a few times. As yet, its antigen is unknown. Staining for CD45RO/CCR7/CD25/CD127/CD95/CD27 allowed sorting of CD4+ naive, central memory, regulatory and stem cell-like memory cells. The sequenced template was cDNA made from the entire isolated RNA. Generated by immunoSEQ multiplex PCR, the TCRdb table keeps only in-frame clones and is missing some. Of 350,000 to 450,000 clones in the sample, around an eighth were seen once.

What was sequenced was naive CD4+ T cells from blood. The receptor was derived from a woman between 18 and 30 years old with type 1 diabetes. This sequence joins TRBV14 and TRBJ2-4, with D unclear. The CDR3 loop reads CASSQSRRNIQYF. CDR3 DNA sequence: TGTGCCAGCAGCCAAAGTCGTAGAAACATTCAGTACTTC.